These T cell receptor beta chains were read from a single sample in a study of T-cell memory formation after mild COVID-19. TCRdb re-called the 5' RACE reads with MiXCR, one entry per CDR3 protein. The repertoire has tens of thousands of distinct CDR3 sequences, about 21% of them found once; the top ten carry approximately 1.4%. The sample comprised PBMCs or a T cell subset sorted from them (not recorded which). The receptor set was obtained from an adult who had mild COVID-19 (a few samples of this study predate the infection). Cell type and time point are not known. Each CDR3 is given with its conserved first and last residue. A D gene is named only where the DNA matches it firmly. Clone size appears in some rows only: once, few, many, or a class for an expanded clone.

j_gene: TRBJ2-2; v_gene: TRBV5-6; abundance: -; d_gene: TRBD2; len: 15; CDR3aa: CASSGAGGNTGELFF; CDR3nt: TGTGCCAGCAGCGGGGCGGGGGGAAACACCGGGGAGCTGTTTTTT
j_gene: TRBJ1-1; v_gene: TRBV19; abundance: many; d_gene: -; len: 13; CDR3aa: CASSMWEATEAFF; CDR3nt: TGTGCCAGTAGTATGTGGGAAGCCACTGAAGCTTTCTTT
j_gene: TRBJ2-1; v_gene: TRBV20-1; abundance: many; d_gene: -; len: 15; CDR3aa: CSARNGQSSYNEQFF; CDR3nt: TGCAGTGCTAGAAATGGGCAAAGCTCCTACAATGAGCAGTTCTTC
j_gene: TRBJ1-1; v_gene: TRBV29-1; abundance: -; d_gene: -; len: 11; CDR3aa: CSVDLVTEAFF; CDR3nt: TGCAGCGTTGATCTGGTCACTGAAGCTTTCTTT
j_gene: TRBJ2-1; v_gene: TRBV29-1; abundance: many; d_gene: -; len: 11; CDR3aa: CSVSRSGEQFF; CDR3nt: TGCAGCGTTTCGAGAAGCGGAGAGCAGTTCTTC
j_gene: TRBJ1-4; v_gene: TRBV27; abundance: many; d_gene: -; len: 12; CDR3aa: CASSTGREKLFF; CDR3nt: TGTGCCAGCAGTACAGGTAGAGAAAAACTGTTTTTT
j_gene: TRBJ2-2; v_gene: TRBV2; abundance: many; d_gene: -; len: 15; CDR3aa: CASNAQGPNTGELFF; CDR3nt: TGTGCCAGCAATGCACAGGGACCGAACACCGGGGAGCTGTTTTTT
j_gene: TRBJ1-6; v_gene: TRBV30; abundance: -; d_gene: -; len: 13; CDR3aa: CAWSGGGESPLHF; CDR3nt: TGTGCCTGGAGCGGCGGGGGGGAATCACCCCTCCACTTT
j_gene: TRBJ2-6; v_gene: TRBV12-3/TRBV12-4; abundance: medium-sized; d_gene: TRBD1; len: 17; CDR3aa: CASRTDRQGSGANVLTF; CDR3nt: TGTGCCAGCAGAACAGATCGACAGGGCAGTGGGGCCAACGTCCTGACTTTC
j_gene: TRBJ2-7; v_gene: TRBV5-1; abundance: -; d_gene: -; len: 13; CDR3aa: CASSRDADYGQYF; CDR3nt: TGCGCCAGCAGCCGGGACGCCGACTATGGGCAGTACTTC
j_gene: TRBJ2-1; v_gene: TRBV4-1; abundance: many; d_gene: -; len: 15; CDR3aa: CASSQDGTGYNEQFF; CDR3nt: TGCGCCAGCAGCCAAGATGGGACGGGGTACAATGAGCAGTTCTTC
j_gene: TRBJ1-5; v_gene: TRBV9; abundance: many; d_gene: -; len: 15; CDR3aa: CASSETGYSNQPQHF; CDR3nt: TGTGCCAGCAGTGAGACAGGCTATAGCAATCAGCCCCAGCATTTT
j_gene: TRBJ1-1; v_gene: TRBV12-3/TRBV12-4; abundance: many; d_gene: TRBD1; len: 14; CDR3aa: CASSLQGAYTEAFF; CDR3nt: TGTGCCAGCAGTCTACAGGGGGCTTACACTGAAGCTTTCTTT
j_gene: TRBJ1-1; v_gene: TRBV5-1; abundance: many; d_gene: -; len: 14; CDR3aa: CASSLGEWGTEAFF; CDR3nt: TGCGCCAGCAGCTTGGGTGAATGGGGGACTGAAGCTTTCTTT
j_gene: TRBJ2-7; v_gene: TRBV5-4; abundance: many; d_gene: TRBD2; len: 15; CDR3aa: CASSADKRGVDEQYF; CDR3nt: TGTGCCAGCAGCGCCGACAAGCGGGGGGTCGACGAGCAGTACTTC
j_gene: TRBJ2-5; v_gene: TRBV14; abundance: many; d_gene: -; len: 14; CDR3aa: CASGKGTSQETQYF; CDR3nt: TGTGCCAGCGGGAAAGGAACCTCCCAAGAGACCCAGTACTTC
j_gene: TRBJ2-6; v_gene: TRBV5-1; abundance: many; d_gene: -; len: 15; CDR3aa: CASSLSGSGANVLTF; CDR3nt: TGCGCCAGCAGCTTATCGGGGAGTGGGGCCAACGTCCTGACTTTC
j_gene: TRBJ1-2; v_gene: TRBV10-3; abundance: many; d_gene: -; len: 12; CDR3aa: CAISEWRASYTF; CDR3nt: TGTGCCATCAGTGAGTGGAGGGCTAGCTACACCTTC
j_gene: TRBJ1-2; v_gene: TRBV12-3/TRBV12-4; abundance: many; d_gene: -; len: 15; CDR3aa: CASSPHWDAIGGYTF; CDR3nt: TGTGCCAGCAGTCCCCACTGGGACGCCATAGGAGGCTACACCTTC
j_gene: TRBJ1-1; v_gene: TRBV20-1; abundance: many; d_gene: -; len: 12; CDR3aa: CSALHINTEAFF; CDR3nt: TGCAGTGCTTTACACATCAACACTGAAGCTTTCTTT
j_gene: TRBJ2-7; v_gene: TRBV10-3; abundance: -; d_gene: -; len: 14; CDR3aa: CAISESSSDYEQYF; CDR3nt: TGTGCCATCAGTGAGTCGTCTAGCGATTACGAGCAGTACTTC
j_gene: TRBJ1-2; v_gene: TRBV29-1; abundance: medium-sized; d_gene: -; len: 12; CDR3aa: CSVEVDVGGYTF; CDR3nt: TGCAGCGTTGAAGTGGACGTCGGGGGCTACACCTTC
j_gene: TRBJ2-5; v_gene: TRBV12-3/TRBV12-4; abundance: -; d_gene: TRBD2; len: 16; CDR3aa: CASSLVPSGDKETQYF; CDR3nt: TGTGCCAGCAGTTTAGTGCCTAGCGGGGACAAGGAGACCCAGTACTTC
j_gene: TRBJ2-7; v_gene: TRBV21-1; abundance: few; d_gene: -; len: 16; CDR3aa: CASSKDGRSRTVGQYF; CDR3nt: TGTGCCAGCAGCAAAGATGGGAGGTCCCGGACGGTCGGGCAGTACTTC
j_gene: TRBJ2-1; v_gene: TRBV4-2; abundance: many; d_gene: TRBD2; len: 16; CDR3aa: CASSQASGRPPDEQFF; CDR3nt: TGTGCCAGCAGCCAGGCGAGCGGGAGGCCCCCCGATGAGCAGTTCTTC
j_gene: TRBJ2-1; v_gene: TRBV7-2; abundance: many; d_gene: -; len: 17; CDR3aa: CASSYLGGTASYNEQFF; CDR3nt: TGTGCCAGCAGCTACCTAGGGGGGACGGCATCCTACAATGAGCAGTTCTTC
j_gene: TRBJ2-5; v_gene: TRBV4-2; abundance: many; d_gene: TRBD2; len: 15; CDR3aa: CASSQGLAGQETQYF; CDR3nt: TGTGCCAGCAGCCAAGGACTAGCGGGGCAAGAGACCCAGTACTTC
j_gene: TRBJ2-3; v_gene: TRBV6-5; abundance: -; d_gene: TRBD1; len: 15; CDR3aa: CASSATGDSTDTQYF; CDR3nt: TGTGCCAGCAGTGCAACAGGGGATTCCACAGATACGCAGTATTTT
j_gene: TRBJ1-5; v_gene: TRBV30; abundance: many; d_gene: -; len: 14; CDR3aa: CAWSGGAGNQPQHF; CDR3nt: TGTGCCTGGAGTGGGGGTGCGGGCAATCAGCCCCAGCATTTT
j_gene: TRBJ1-2; v_gene: TRBV6-2/TRBV6-3; abundance: many; d_gene: -; len: 13; CDR3aa: CASSKDSNYGYTF; CDR3nt: TGTGCCAGCAGCAAGGACAGTAACTATGGCTACACCTTC
j_gene: TRBJ2-1; v_gene: TRBV24-1; abundance: many; d_gene: -; len: 16; CDR3aa: CATSDSATGSYNEQFF; CDR3nt: TGTGCCACCAGTGATTCGGCGACAGGCTCCTACAATGAGCAGTTCTTC
j_gene: TRBJ2-2; v_gene: TRBV25-1; abundance: many; d_gene: -; len: 13; CDR3aa: CASTPANTGELFF; CDR3nt: TGTGCCAGCACCCCAGCGAACACCGGGGAGCTGTTTTTT
j_gene: TRBJ2-7; v_gene: TRBV5-1; abundance: -; d_gene: -; len: 14; CDR3aa: CASNEGGTTYEQYF; CDR3nt: TGCGCCAGCAACGAGGGTGGGACGACCTACGAGCAGTACTTC
j_gene: TRBJ2-7; v_gene: TRBV7-9; abundance: -; d_gene: -; len: 15; CDR3aa: CASSPGHRATYEQYF; CDR3nt: TGTGCCAGCAGCCCAGGGCATCGAGCAACCTACGAGCAGTACTTC
j_gene: TRBJ2-1; v_gene: TRBV4-1; abundance: medium-sized; d_gene: TRBD2; len: 16; CDR3aa: CASSQGSGGITNEQFF; CDR3nt: TGCGCCAGCAGCCAAGGAAGCGGGGGGATAACCAATGAGCAGTTCTTC
j_gene: TRBJ2-1; v_gene: TRBV12-3/TRBV12-4; abundance: -; d_gene: -; len: 16; CDR3aa: CASRTGPAMSGNEQFF; CDR3nt: TGTGCCAGCAGGACAGGACCCGCCATGTCTGGGAATGAGCAGTTCTTC
j_gene: TRBJ1-2; v_gene: TRBV13; abundance: many; d_gene: TRBD1; len: 14; CDR3aa: CASSRGQGNYGYTF; CDR3nt: TGTGCCAGCAGCCGTGGACAGGGGAACTATGGCTACACCTTC
j_gene: TRBJ1-1; v_gene: TRBV6-6; abundance: -; d_gene: -; len: 12; CDR3aa: CASSPHNTEAFF; CDR3nt: TGTGCCAGCAGCCCGCATAACACTGAAGCTTTCTTT
j_gene: TRBJ2-1; v_gene: TRBV6-6; abundance: -; d_gene: -; len: 17; CDR3aa: CASSYSWGQEGYNEQFF; CDR3nt: TGTGCCAGCAGTTACTCGTGGGGGCAAGAAGGCTACAATGAGCAGTTCTTC
j_gene: TRBJ1-4; v_gene: TRBV4-1; abundance: many; d_gene: TRBD1; len: 15; CDR3aa: CASSHGDSLNEKLFF; CDR3nt: TGCGCCAGCAGCCATGGGGACAGCCTGAATGAAAAACTGTTTTTT
j_gene: TRBJ2-3; v_gene: TRBV12-3/TRBV12-4; abundance: -; d_gene: TRBD2; len: 15; CDR3aa: CASSKGSGSVDTQYF; CDR3nt: TGTGCCAGCTCCAAAGGGAGCGGGAGTGTGGATACGCAGTATTTT
j_gene: TRBJ1-4; v_gene: TRBV5-1; abundance: many; d_gene: -; len: 14; CDR3aa: CASSLDRDYEKLFF; CDR3nt: TGCGCCAGCAGCTTGGACAGGGACTATGAAAAACTGTTTTTT
j_gene: TRBJ2-3; v_gene: TRBV7-9; abundance: many; d_gene: TRBD2; len: 16; CDR3aa: CASSSWTSGRGDTQYF; CDR3nt: TGTGCCAGCAGTTCTTGGACTAGCGGGAGAGGAGATACGCAGTATTTT
j_gene: TRBJ2-7; v_gene: TRBV4-1; abundance: many; d_gene: -; len: 14; CDR3aa: CASSQDPTGRWQYF; CDR3nt: TGCGCCAGCAGCCAAGATCCCACAGGGCGGTGGCAGTACTTC
j_gene: TRBJ1-5; v_gene: TRBV20-1; abundance: many; d_gene: -; len: 13; CDR3aa: CSANGRLNQPQHF; CDR3nt: TGCAGTGCTAATGGACGGTTAAATCAGCCCCAGCATTTT
j_gene: TRBJ2-1; v_gene: TRBV24-1; abundance: many; d_gene: -; len: 16; CDR3aa: CATSDLWGGAYNEQFF; CDR3nt: TGTGCCACCAGTGATTTGTGGGGTGGGGCCTACAATGAGCAGTTCTTC
j_gene: TRBJ2-2; v_gene: TRBV9; abundance: many; d_gene: -; len: 19; CDR3aa: CASSEGGQNSFKNTGELFF; CDR3nt: TGTGCCAGCAGCGAGGGAGGACAGAATTCCTTCAAGAACACCGGGGAGCTGTTTTTT
j_gene: TRBJ2-5; v_gene: TRBV11-2; abundance: -; d_gene: -; len: 11; CDR3aa: CASSREATQYF; CDR3nt: TGTGCCAGCAGCCGCGAGGCGACCCAGTACTTC
j_gene: TRBJ2-1; v_gene: TRBV20-1; abundance: -; d_gene: -; len: 15; CDR3aa: CSVIKYRDDENEQFF; CDR3nt: TGCAGTGTAATCAAATACCGGGATGATGAGAATGAGCAGTTCTTC
j_gene: TRBJ2-1; v_gene: TRBV5-6; abundance: -; d_gene: TRBD2; len: 14; CDR3aa: CASTPGGFYNEQFF; CDR3nt: TGTGCCAGCACCCCGGGGGGATTCTACAATGAGCAGTTCTTC
j_gene: TRBJ2-1; v_gene: TRBV12-3/TRBV12-4; abundance: many; d_gene: TRBD2; len: 12; CDR3aa: CASRSAGGAGIF; CDR3nt: TGTGCCAGCAGGAGCGCGGGGGGAGCAGGGATCTTC